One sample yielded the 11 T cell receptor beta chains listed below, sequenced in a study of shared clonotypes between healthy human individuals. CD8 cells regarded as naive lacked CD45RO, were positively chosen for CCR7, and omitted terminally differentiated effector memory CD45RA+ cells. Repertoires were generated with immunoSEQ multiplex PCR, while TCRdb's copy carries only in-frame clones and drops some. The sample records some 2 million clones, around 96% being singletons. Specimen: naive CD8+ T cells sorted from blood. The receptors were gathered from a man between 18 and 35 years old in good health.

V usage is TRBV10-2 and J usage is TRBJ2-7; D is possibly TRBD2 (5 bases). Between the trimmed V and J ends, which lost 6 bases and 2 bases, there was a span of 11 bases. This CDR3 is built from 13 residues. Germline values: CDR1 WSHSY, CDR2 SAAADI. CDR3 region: CASRITGAYEQYF. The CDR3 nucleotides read TGCGCCAGCAGAATCACCGGGGCCTACGAGCAGTACTTC.

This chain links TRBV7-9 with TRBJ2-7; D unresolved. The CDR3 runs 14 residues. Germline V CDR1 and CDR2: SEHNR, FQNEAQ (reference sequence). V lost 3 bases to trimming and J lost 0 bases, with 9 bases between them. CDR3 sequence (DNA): TGTGCCAGCAGCTTGCTGCCGAGCTCCTACGAGCAGTACTTC. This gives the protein CASSLLPSSYEQYF.

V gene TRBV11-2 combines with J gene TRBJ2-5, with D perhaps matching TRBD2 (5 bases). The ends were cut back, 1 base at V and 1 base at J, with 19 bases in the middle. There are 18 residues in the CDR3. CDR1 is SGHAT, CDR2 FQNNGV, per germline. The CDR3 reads CASSLAVDELGIQETQYF. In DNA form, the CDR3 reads TGTGCCAGCAGCTTAGCGGTTGATGAACTAGGGATCCAAGAGACCCAGTACTTC. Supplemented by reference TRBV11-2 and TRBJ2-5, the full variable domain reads EAGVAQSPRYKIIEKRQSVAFWCNPISGHATLYWYQQILGQGPKLLIQFQNNGVVDDSQLPKDRFSAERLKGVDSTLKIQPAKLEDSAVYLCASSLAVDELGIQETQYFGPGTRLLVL.

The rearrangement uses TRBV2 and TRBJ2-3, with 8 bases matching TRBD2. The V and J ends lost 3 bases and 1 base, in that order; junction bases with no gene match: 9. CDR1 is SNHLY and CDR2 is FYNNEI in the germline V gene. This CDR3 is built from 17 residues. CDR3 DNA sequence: TGTGCCAGCAGTGACATACCGGGACTAGGGGGCACAGATACGCAGTATTTT. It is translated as CASSDIPGLGGTDTQYF.

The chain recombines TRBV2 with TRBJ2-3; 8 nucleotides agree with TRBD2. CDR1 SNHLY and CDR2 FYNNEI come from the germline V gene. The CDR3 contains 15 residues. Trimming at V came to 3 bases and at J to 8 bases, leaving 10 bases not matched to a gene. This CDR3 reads CASSEGSGIPPTQYF. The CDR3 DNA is TGTGCCAGCAGTGAGGGTAGCGGGATCCCTCCTACGCAGTATTTT.

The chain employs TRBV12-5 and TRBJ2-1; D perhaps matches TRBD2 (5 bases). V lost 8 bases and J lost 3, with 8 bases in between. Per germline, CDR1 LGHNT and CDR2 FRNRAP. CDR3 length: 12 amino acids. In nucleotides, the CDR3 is TGTGCTAGTCAGAGGGACTACAATGAGCAGTTCTTC. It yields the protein CASQRDYNEQFF.

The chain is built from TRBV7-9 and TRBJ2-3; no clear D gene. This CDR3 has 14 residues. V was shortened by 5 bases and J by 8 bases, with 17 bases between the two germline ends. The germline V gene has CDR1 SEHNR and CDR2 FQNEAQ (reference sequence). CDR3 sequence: CASSHVGSIGTQYF. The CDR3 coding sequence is TGTGCCAGCAGCCACGTCGGTAGTATCGGTACGCAGTATTTT. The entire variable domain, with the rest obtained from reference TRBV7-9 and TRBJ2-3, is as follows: DTGVSQNPRHKITKRGQNVTFRCDPISEHNRLYWYRQTLGQGPEFLTYFQNEAQLEKSRLLSDRFSAERPKGSFSTLEIQRTEQGDSAMYLCASSHVGSIGTQYFGPGTRLTVL.

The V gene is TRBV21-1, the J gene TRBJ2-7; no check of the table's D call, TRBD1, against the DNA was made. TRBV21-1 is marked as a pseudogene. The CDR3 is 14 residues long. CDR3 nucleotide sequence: TGTGCCAGCAGCAAACAGGGGCCCTGCTACGAGCAGTACTTC. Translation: CASSKQGPCYEQYF.

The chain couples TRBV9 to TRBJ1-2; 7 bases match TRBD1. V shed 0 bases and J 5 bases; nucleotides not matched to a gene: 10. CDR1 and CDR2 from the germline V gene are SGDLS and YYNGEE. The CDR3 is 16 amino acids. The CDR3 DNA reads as TGTGCCAGCAGCGTAGAAGAACAGGGGTTGAGGTATGGCTACACCTTC. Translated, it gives CASSVEEQGLRYGYTF.

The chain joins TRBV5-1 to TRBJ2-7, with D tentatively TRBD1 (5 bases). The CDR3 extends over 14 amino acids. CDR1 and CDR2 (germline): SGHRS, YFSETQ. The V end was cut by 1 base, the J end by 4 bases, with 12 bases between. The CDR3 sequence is CASSLLGAAYEQYF. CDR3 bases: TGCGCCAGCAGCTTGCTAGGGGCGGCATACGAGCAGTACTTC.

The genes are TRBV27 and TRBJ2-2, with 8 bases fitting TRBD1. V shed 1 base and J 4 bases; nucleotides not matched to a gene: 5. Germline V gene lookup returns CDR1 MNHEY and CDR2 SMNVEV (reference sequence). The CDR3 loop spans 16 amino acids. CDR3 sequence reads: CASSLYQGASTGELFF. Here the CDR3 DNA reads TGTGCCAGCAGTTTATATCAGGGGGCGAGCACCGGGGAGCTGTTTTTT.